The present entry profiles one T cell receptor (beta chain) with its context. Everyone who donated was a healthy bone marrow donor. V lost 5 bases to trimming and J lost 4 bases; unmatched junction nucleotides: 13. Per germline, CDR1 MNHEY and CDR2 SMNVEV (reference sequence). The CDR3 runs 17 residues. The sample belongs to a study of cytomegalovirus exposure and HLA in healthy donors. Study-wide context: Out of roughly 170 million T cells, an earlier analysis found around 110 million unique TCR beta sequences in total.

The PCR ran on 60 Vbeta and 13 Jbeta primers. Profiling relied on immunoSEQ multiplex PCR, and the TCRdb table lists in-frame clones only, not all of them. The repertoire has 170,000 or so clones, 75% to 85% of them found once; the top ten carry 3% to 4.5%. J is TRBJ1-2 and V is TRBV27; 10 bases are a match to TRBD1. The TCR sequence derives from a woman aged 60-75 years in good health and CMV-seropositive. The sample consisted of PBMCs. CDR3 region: CASSTPGGQGSRYGYTF. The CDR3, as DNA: TGTGCCAGCAGTACCCCCGGGGGACAGGGGTCGCGCTATGGCTACACCTTC.